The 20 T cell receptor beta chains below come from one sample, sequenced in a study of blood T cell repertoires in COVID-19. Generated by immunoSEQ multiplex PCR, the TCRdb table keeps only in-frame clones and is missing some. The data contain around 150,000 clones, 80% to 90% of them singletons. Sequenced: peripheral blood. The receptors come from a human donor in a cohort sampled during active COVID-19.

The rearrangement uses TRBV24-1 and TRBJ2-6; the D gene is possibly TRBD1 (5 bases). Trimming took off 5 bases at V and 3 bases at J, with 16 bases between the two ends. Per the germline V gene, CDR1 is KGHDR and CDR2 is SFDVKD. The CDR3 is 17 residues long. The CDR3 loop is CATSVPTGAHGANVLTF. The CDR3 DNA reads TGTGCCACCAGTGTCCCGACTGGGGCTCATGGGGCCAACGTCCTGACTTTC.

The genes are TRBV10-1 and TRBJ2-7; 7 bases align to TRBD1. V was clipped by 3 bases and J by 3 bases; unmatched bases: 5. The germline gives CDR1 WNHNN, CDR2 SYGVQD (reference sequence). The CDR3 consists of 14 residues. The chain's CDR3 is CASSETGADYEQYF. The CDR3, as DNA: TGCGCCAGCAGTGAAACAGGGGCCGACTACGAGCAGTACTTC.

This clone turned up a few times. The CDR3 is CAWRRNTEAFF. The CDR3 nucleotides are TGTGCCTGGAGGAGGAACACTGAAGCTTTCTTT. The J gene is TRBJ1-1, the V gene TRBV30, with unresolved D. V was clipped by 3 bases and J by 1 base, with 3 bases between them. CDR1 is GTSNPN and CDR2 is SVGIG in the germline V gene (reference sequence). The CDR3 loop spans 11 amino acids.

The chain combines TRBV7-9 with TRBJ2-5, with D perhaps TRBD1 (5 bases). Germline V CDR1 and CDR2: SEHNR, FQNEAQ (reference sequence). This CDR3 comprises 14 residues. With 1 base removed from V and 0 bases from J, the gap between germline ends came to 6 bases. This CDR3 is CASSLGQNQETQYF. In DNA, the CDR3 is TGTGCCAGCAGCTTAGGACAGAACCAAGAGACCCAGTACTTC.

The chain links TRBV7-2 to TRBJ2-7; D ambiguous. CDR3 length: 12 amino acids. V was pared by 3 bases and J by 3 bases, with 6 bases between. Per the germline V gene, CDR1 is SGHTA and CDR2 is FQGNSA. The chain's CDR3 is CASSFSGYEQYF. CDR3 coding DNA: TGTGCCAGCAGCTTTTCCGGCTACGAGCAGTACTTC.

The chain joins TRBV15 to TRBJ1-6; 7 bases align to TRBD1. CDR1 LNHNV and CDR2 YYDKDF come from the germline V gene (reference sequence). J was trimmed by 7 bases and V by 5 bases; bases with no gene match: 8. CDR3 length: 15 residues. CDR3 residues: CATSARQGPNSPLHF. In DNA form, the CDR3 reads TGTGCCACCAGCGCCCGACAGGGTCCGAATTCACCCCTCCACTTT.

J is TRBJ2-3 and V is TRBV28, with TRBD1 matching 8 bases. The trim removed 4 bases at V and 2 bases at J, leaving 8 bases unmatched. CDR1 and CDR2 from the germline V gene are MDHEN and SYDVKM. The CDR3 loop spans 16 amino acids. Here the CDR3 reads CASSSRQGKDTDTQYF. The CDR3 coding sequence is TGTGCCAGCAGTTCACGACAGGGGAAAGACACAGATACGCAGTATTTT.

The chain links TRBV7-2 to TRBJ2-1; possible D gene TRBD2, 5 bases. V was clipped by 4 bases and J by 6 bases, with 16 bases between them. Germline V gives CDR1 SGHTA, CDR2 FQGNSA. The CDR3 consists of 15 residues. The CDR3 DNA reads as TGTGCCAGCAGCTGGGATTGGGGAGCGGTCAATGAGCAGTTCTTC. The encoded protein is CASSWDWGAVNEQFF.

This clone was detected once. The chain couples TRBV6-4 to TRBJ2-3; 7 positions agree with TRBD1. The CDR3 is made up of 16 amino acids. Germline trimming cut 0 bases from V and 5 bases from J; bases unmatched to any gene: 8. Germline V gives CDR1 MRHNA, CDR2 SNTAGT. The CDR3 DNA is TGTGCCAGCAGTGACTCGACTTCCTCAGGGGGAGATACGCAGTATTTT. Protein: CASSDSTSSGGDTQYF.

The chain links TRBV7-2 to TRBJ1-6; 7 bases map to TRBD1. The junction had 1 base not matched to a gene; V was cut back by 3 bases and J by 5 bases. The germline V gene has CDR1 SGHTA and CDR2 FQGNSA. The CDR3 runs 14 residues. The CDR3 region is CASSLDRNNSPLHF. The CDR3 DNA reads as TGTGCCAGCAGCTTGGACAGGAATAATTCACCCCTCCACTTT. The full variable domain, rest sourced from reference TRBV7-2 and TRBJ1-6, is GAGVSQSPSNKVTEKGKDVELRCDPISGHTALYWYRQSLGQGLEFLIYFQGNSAPDKSGLPSDRFSAERTGGSVSTLTIQRTQQEDSAVYLCASSLDRNNSPLHFGNGTRLTVT.

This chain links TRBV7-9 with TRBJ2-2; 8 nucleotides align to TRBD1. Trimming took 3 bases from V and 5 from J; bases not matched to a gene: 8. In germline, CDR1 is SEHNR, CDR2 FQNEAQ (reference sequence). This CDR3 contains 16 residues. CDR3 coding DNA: TGTGCCAGCAGCTTGTGGGGACAGGCGGAGACCGGGGAGCTGTTTTTT. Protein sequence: CASSLWGQAETGELFF. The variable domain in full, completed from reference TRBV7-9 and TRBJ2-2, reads DTGVSQNPRHKITKRGQNVTFRCDPISEHNRLYWYRQTLGQGPEFLTYFQNEAQLEKSRLLSDRFSAERPKGSFSTLEIQRTEQGDSAMYLCASSLWGQAETGELFFGEGSRLTVL.

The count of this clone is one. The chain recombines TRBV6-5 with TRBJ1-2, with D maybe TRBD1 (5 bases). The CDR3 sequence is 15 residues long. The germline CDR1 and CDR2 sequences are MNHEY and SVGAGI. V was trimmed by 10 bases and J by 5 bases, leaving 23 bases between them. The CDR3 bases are TGTGCCACCCTCAGATCCGGGGGGGTTGGGTATGGCTACACCTTC. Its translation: CATLRSGGVGYGYTF.

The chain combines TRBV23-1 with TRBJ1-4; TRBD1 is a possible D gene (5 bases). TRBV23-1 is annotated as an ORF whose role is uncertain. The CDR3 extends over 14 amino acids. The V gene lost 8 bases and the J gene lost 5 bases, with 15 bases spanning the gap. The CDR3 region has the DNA TGCGCCAGCTCCCTCCAGGGAGGGAATGAAAAACTGTTTTTT. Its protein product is CASSLQGGNEKLFF.

The chain's CDR3 is CSARGGGSEQYF. The CDR3 nucleotides are TGCAGCGCCCGGGGAGGGGGTAGTGAGCAGTACTTC. The J gene is TRBJ2-7, the V gene TRBV29-1; possible D gene TRBD2, 7 bases. The CDR3 runs to 12 residues. The ends were cut back, 7 bases at V and 7 bases at J, with 17 bases in the middle. Germline loops: CDR1 SQVTM, CDR2 ANQGSEA.

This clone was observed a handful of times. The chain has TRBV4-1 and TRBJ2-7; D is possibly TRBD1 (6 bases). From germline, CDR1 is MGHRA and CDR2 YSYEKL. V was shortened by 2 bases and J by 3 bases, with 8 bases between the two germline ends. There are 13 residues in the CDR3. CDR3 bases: TGCGCCAGCAGCCAACAGGGGTTCTACGAGCAGTACTTC. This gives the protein CASSQQGFYEQYF.

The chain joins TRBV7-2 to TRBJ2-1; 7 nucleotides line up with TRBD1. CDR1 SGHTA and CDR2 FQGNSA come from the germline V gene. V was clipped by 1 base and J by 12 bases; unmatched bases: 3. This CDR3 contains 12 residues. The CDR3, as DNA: TGTGCCAGCAGCTTAGACAGGGGCTTGCAGTTCTTC. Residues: CASSLDRGLQFF.

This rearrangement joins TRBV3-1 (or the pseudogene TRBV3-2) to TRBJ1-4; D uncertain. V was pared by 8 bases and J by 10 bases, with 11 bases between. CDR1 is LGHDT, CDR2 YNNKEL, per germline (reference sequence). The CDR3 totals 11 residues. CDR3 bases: TGTGCCAGCTCGATACCCGGAAAACTGTTTTTT. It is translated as CASSIPGKLFF.

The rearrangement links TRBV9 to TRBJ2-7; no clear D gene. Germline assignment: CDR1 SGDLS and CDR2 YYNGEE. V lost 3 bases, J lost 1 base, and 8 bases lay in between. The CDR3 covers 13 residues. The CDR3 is CASSAGSSYEQYF. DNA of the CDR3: TGTGCCAGCAGCGCCGGTTCTTCCTACGAGCAGTACTTC.

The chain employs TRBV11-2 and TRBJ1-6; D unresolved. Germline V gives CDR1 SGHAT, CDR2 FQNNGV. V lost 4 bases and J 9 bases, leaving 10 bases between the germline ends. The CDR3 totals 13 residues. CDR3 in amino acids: CASSSSEGSPLHF. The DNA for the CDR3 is TGTGCCAGCAGCTCCTCAGAGGGTTCACCCCTCCACTTT. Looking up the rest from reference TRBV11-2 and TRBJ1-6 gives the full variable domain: EAGVAQSPRYKIIEKRQSVAFWCNPISGHATLYWYQQILGQGPKLLIQFQNNGVVDDSQLPKDRFSAERLKGVDSTLKIQPAKLEDSAVYLCASSSSEGSPLHFGNGTRLTVT.

In DNA, the CDR3 is TGCAGCGTTGAGTGGGCTAGCGAGCAGTTCTTC. It translates to CSVEWASEQFF. V is TRBV29-1 and J is TRBJ2-1, with a tentative D call TRBD2 (5 bases). CDR1 and CDR2 from the germline V gene are SQVTM and ANQGSEA. This CDR3 spans 11 amino acids. V was pared by 3 bases and J by 10 bases, with 10 bases between.